Below, 27 T cell receptor beta chains from the same sample are listed, as sequenced in a study of T cell responses to AZD1222 COVID-19 vaccine. Libraries were prepared by immunoSEQ multiplex PCR; TCRdb keeps only in-frame clonotypes and omits some of them. The data contain roughly 99,000 clones, more than 80% of them seen just once; the ten biggest clones take up about 6.6%. The sample consisted of peripheral blood, taken on day 0 of AZD1222 vaccination. Source of these receptors: an adult in good health.

This clone occurred once. In nucleotides, the CDR3 is TGTGCCAGCAGCCGTGACAATGAGCAGTTCTTC. Protein: CASSRDNEQFF. The V call is TRBV7-3, the J call TRBJ2-1; D gene unclear. This CDR3 is built from 11 residues. Per germline, CDR1 SGHTA and CDR2 FQGTGA. The germline V and J ends were trimmed by 5 bases and 5 bases, with 4 bases remaining between them.

The V and J genes are TRBV18 and TRBJ2-5, with a possible D match to TRBD1 (5 bases). CDR1 and CDR2 from the germline V gene are KGHSH and LQKENI. The CDR3 is made up of 13 amino acids. V dropped 3 bases and J dropped 2 bases, with 7 bases sitting between them. The CDR3: CASSPTVQETQYF. For the CDR3, the DNA is TGTGCCAGCTCACCGACAGTACAAGAGACCCAGTACTTC.

This chain links TRBV12-3 or TRBV12-4 with TRBJ2-7; 7 positions agree with TRBD1. This CDR3 has 12 residues. The CDR3 sequence is CATRDSRYEQYF. Written as DNA, the CDR3 is TGTGCTACCCGGGACAGCCGGTACGAGCAGTACTTC.

The chain combines TRBV24-1 with TRBJ2-6; D could derive from TRBD1 or TRBD2 (6 bases each). Germline lookup yields CDR1 KGHDR and CDR2 SFDVKD. There are 19 residues in the CDR3. V was cut by 4 bases and J by 0 bases, with 18 bases left in between. Here the CDR3 DNA reads TGTGCCACCAGTGACCAAGGGGGGAACTCGGACTCTGGGGCCAACGTCCTGACTTTC. Translation: CATSDQGGNSDSGANVLTF.

The rearrangement links TRBV20-1 to TRBJ2-7; tentative D call: TRBD1 (6 bases). CDR3 length: 12 residues. Looked up from germline, CDR1 is DFQATT and CDR2 is SNEGSKA (reference sequence). V shed 3 bases and J shed 6 bases, with 12 bases lying between them. The chain's CDR3 is CSASPLGAEQYF. CDR3 in DNA: TGCAGTGCTAGTCCCCTGGGGGCCGAGCAGTACTTC.

The chain links TRBV6-5 to TRBJ2-7; tentative D call: TRBD2 (6 bases). The germline V gene has CDR1 MNHEY and CDR2 SVGAGI. CDR3 length: 15 residues. V was shortened by 0 bases and J by 2 bases, with 11 bases between the two germline ends. The CDR3 region is CASSYSGGPTYEQYF. The CDR3, as DNA: TGTGCCAGCAGTTACTCCGGGGGACCTACCTACGAGCAGTACTTC.

V usage is TRBV19 and J usage is TRBJ2-1; 7 bases line up with TRBD1. J was trimmed by 5 bases and V by 6 bases; bases with no gene match: 7. Germline assignment: CDR1 LNHDA and CDR2 SQIVND (reference sequence). This CDR3 is built from 14 residues. The CDR3 protein is CASSPGTANNEQFF. The CDR3 nucleotides are TGTGCCAGTAGCCCCGGGACAGCCAACAATGAGCAGTTCTTC.

The gene calls are TRBV5-5 and TRBJ1-1; D unresolved. Germline CDR1 and CDR2: SGHKS and YYEKEE (reference sequence). Trimming removed 2 bases from V and 0 bases from J, with 8 bases in between. The CDR3 is 14 residues long. The CDR3 region is CASSLIRLNTEAFF. CDR3 in DNA: TGTGCCAGCAGCTTAATACGACTGAACACTGAAGCTTTCTTT. Drawing the rest from reference TRBV5-5 and TRBJ1-1, the complete variable domain is DAGVTQSPTHLIKTRGQQVTLRCSPISGHKSVSWYQQVLGQGPQFIFQYYEKEERGRGNFPDRFSARQFPNYSSELNVNALLLGDSALYLCASSLIRLNTEAFFGQGTRLTVV.

The chain uses TRBV30 and TRBJ1-2; weak D call: TRBD1 (5 bases). Germline assignment: CDR1 GTSNPN and CDR2 SVGIG (reference sequence). This CDR3 spans 17 amino acids. V shed 3 bases and J shed 3 bases, with 23 bases lying between them. The CDR3 nucleotides read TGTGCCTGGAGAATCCGAATTCGGGGACCTCCGGACTATGGCTACACCTTC. Translation: CAWRIRIRGPPDYGYTF.

The J gene is TRBJ2-2, the V gene TRBV12-3 or TRBV12-4; D not resolved. The CDR3 totals 13 residues. Deletions cut 5 bases from V and 4 bases from J, with 8 bases between. The CDR3 protein is CASSPRPTGELFF. CDR3 sequence (DNA): TGTGCCAGCAGTCCTCGCCCCACCGGGGAGCTGTTTTTT.

The rearrangement links TRBV25-1 to TRBJ2-3, with a weak D call TRBD1 (5 bases). Germline V CDR1 and CDR2: MGHDK, SYGVNS. The CDR3 covers 14 residues. Between the trimmed V and J ends, which lost 3 bases and 4 bases, there was a span of 11 bases. The CDR3, as DNA: TGTGCCAGCAGTGATGGTGGGGCCCCAGATACGCAGTATTTT. Translating it yields CASSDGGAPDTQYF.

J is TRBJ2-3 and V is TRBV7-3; D is unresolved. Germline values: CDR1 SGHTA, CDR2 FQGTGA. CDR3 length: 13 residues. V lost 4 bases, J lost 2 bases, and 7 bases lay in between. The CDR3, as DNA: TGTGCCAGCAGCTCTTCGAACACAGATACGCAGTATTTT. Its protein is CASSSSNTDTQYF.

The chain is built from TRBV7-9 and TRBJ2-1; weak D call: TRBD1 (6 bases). This CDR3 contains 13 residues. The germline gives CDR1 SEHNR, CDR2 FQNEAQ (reference sequence). Trimming stripped 1 base from V and 13 bases from J, with 14 bases between. The CDR3 DNA sequence: TGTGCCAGCAGCTTAGTCCCCCGACAGGATCAGTTCTTC. Its protein is CASSLVPRQDQFF.

This clone has just a few counts. The chain employs TRBV5-1 and TRBJ2-7, with D perhaps matching TRBD1 (5 bases). The ends were cut back, 5 bases at V and 0 bases at J, with 9 bases in the middle. The V gene's germline CDR1 is SGHRS and CDR2 YFSETQ. CDR3 length equals 13 residues. The CDR3 reads CASRDISSYEQYF. The CDR3 nucleotides are TGCGCCAGCAGGGACATTAGCTCCTACGAGCAGTACTTC.

The chain employs TRBV19 and TRBJ1-2; TRBD1 might be the D (5 bases). Germline V gene lookup returns CDR1 LNHDA and CDR2 SQIVND (reference sequence). The CDR3 spans 12 residues. V lost 3 bases, J lost 8 bases, and 10 bases lay in between. CDR3 loop: CASSIQTEGYTF. The CDR3 DNA reads as TGTGCCAGTAGTATTCAGACAGAAGGCTACACCTTC.

Only one count was recorded for this clone. The chain employs TRBV7-2 and TRBJ1-4; TRBD1 aligns across 9 bases. Unmatched junction bases numbered 5, after V lost 5 bases and J lost 4 bases. Germline loops: CDR1 SGHTA, CDR2 FQGNSA. The CDR3 runs 15 residues. The CDR3: CASSQTGGNNEKLFF. The CDR3 nucleotides read TGTGCCAGCAGCCAGACAGGGGGGAATAATGAAAAACTGTTTTTT. The complete variable domain, with remaining parts taken from reference TRBV7-2 and TRBJ1-4, reads GAGVSQSPSNKVTEKGKDVELRCDPISGHTALYWYRQSLGQGLEFLIYFQGNSAPDKSGLPSDRFSAERTGGSVSTLTIQRTQQEDSAVYLCASSQTGGNNEKLFFGSGTQLSVL.

This chain joins TRBV5-1 and TRBJ2-5; 9 bases line up with TRBD1. J was trimmed by 5 bases and V by 1 base; bases with no gene match: 3. The germline gives CDR1 SGHRS, CDR2 YFSETQ. The CDR3 is 14 residues long. Written as DNA, the CDR3 is TGCGCCAGCAGCTTGACAGGGGGCTGGGAGACCCAGTACTTC. It specifies CASSLTGGWETQYF.

This chain links TRBV7-9 with TRBJ2-5; 7 nucleotides match TRBD1. CDR1 and CDR2 (germline): SEHNR, FQNEAQ (reference sequence). V dropped 3 bases and J dropped 1; count of bases not matched to a gene: 2. The CDR3 covers 14 residues. The CDR3 loop is CASSFDRAQETQYF. CDR3 nucleotide sequence: TGTGCCAGCAGCTTTGACAGGGCCCAAGAGACCCAGTACTTC.

This chain uses TRBV4-3 with TRBJ1-3; D unclear. From germline, CDR1 is LGHNA and CDR2 YSLEER. CDR3 size: 19 residues. Deletions cut 0 bases from V and 0 bases from J, with 18 bases between. The CDR3 DNA reads TGCGCCAGCAGCCAAGAGCCATCTTTCCAGAGCGTCTCTGGAAACACCATATATTTT. It is translated as CASSQEPSFQSVSGNTIYF.

The chain couples TRBV7-9 to TRBJ2-3; TRBD2 might be the D (5 bases). The length of the CDR3 is 14 residues. Trimming shortened V by 2 bases and J by 6 bases, and 12 bases separated the two germline ends. From germline, CDR1 is SEHNR and CDR2 FQNEAQ (reference sequence). The CDR3 spells CASSLLGREDTQYF. As DNA, the CDR3 is TGTGCCAGCAGCTTATTGGGGAGAGAGGATACGCAGTATTTT.

The rearrangement uses TRBV5-1 and TRBJ2-2; D is perhaps TRBD2 (6 bases). Germline V gene data show CDR1 as SGHRS and CDR2 as YFSETQ. The germline V and J ends were trimmed by 1 base and 0 bases, with 13 bases remaining between them. This CDR3 is 17 amino acids long. The CDR3 loop reads CASSLLPGLSNTGELFF. The CDR3 nucleotides are TGCGCCAGCAGCTTGTTGCCGGGACTTTCGAACACCGGGGAGCTGTTTTTT.

The genes are TRBV24-1 and TRBJ2-5, with 12 bases fitting TRBD2. The CDR3 consists of 17 residues. The V gene end was trimmed by 4 bases and the J gene end by 1 base; junction bases not matched to a gene: 6. Germline V lookup: CDR1 KGHDR, CDR2 SFDVKD. The CDR3 loop reads CATSDPGLAGTQETQYF. The CDR3 DNA follows: TGTGCCACCAGTGACCCAGGACTAGCGGGGACCCAAGAGACCCAGTACTTC.

This sequence joins TRBV28 and TRBJ2-1, with 11 bases aligning to TRBD2. The CDR3 totals 15 residues. With 7 bases clipped from V and 10 bases from J, the junction kept 12 bases outside the gene matches. Per germline, CDR1 MDHEN and CDR2 SYDVKM. CDR3: CASMRGLADRGEQFF. The CDR3 DNA sequence: TGTGCCAGCATGAGGGGACTAGCGGACCGGGGAGAGCAGTTCTTC.

Written as DNA, the CDR3 is TGTGCCAGCAGCTTTAGAGCGACCCTGGTTAAGAGAAACACCATATATTTT. Protein: CASSFRATLVKRNTIYF. V is TRBV11-3 and J is TRBJ1-3; D unclear. Trimming left V 3 bases short and J 5 bases short, with 20 bases between. Looked up from germline, CDR1 is SGHNT and CDR2 is YENEEA. The CDR3 totals 17 residues.

DNA for the CDR3: TGTGCCAGCTCACCGACGGACACGGGCTATGGCTACACCTTC. Translation: CASSPTDTGYGYTF. The V and J genes are TRBV18 and TRBJ1-2; TRBD1 is a possible D gene (5 bases). The germline V and J ends were trimmed by 3 bases and 4 bases, with 12 bases remaining between them. This CDR3 comprises 14 residues. The V gene's germline CDR1 is KGHSH and CDR2 LQKENI.

The CDR3 DNA sequence: TGTGCCAGCAGTTCCGGAGCACTGAACACTGAAGCTTTCTTT. Its translation is CASSSGALNTEAFF. The V and J genes are TRBV28 and TRBJ1-1; no firm D call. V lost 4 bases and J 0 bases, leaving 9 bases between the germline ends. Germline assignment: CDR1 MDHEN and CDR2 SYDVKM. The CDR3 has 14 residues.

The gene calls are TRBV5-4 and TRBJ1-5; TRBD1 matches at 8 bases. Germline V lookup: CDR1 SGHNT, CDR2 YYREEE (reference sequence). Trimming took 4 bases from V and 4 from J; bases not matched to a gene: 4. This CDR3 comprises 14 residues. The chain's CDR3 is CASSADRVNQPQHF. The CDR3 nucleotides read TGTGCCAGCAGCGCGGACAGGGTGAATCAGCCCCAGCATTTT.